This is a list of T cell receptor beta chains from one sample in a study of CD8 T cells in ankylosing spondylitis. TCRdb ran MiXCR on the 5' RACE reads and lists one entry per CDR3 protein. The sample includes about 130,000 distinct CDR3 sequences, around 7.9% of them seen just once. Sequencing was done on a sample of blood, either unsorted or a sorted T cell fraction (not recorded which). Every receptor here comes from a female donor with ankylosing spondylitis or in good health (not recorded which). Both conserved end residues are part of each CDR3.

TRBJ1-1,TRBV18,CASSFYGASTEAFF
TRBJ2-3,TRBV4-1,CASSQDPQTDTQYF
TRBJ1-5,TRBV2,CASSGTGGGQPQHF
TRBJ2-1,TRBV27,CASSLAGPSYNEQFF
TRBJ2-1,TRBV30,CAWSGVSSGGYEQFF
TRBJ1-2,TRBV7-6,CASSLGLGNYGYTF
TRBJ1-4,TRBV5-1,CASSLAVGEANEKLFF
TRBJ1-1,TRBV28,CASTPPSGKRTEAFF
TRBJ2-5,TRBV12-3/TRBV12-4,CASSWGAQETQYF
TRBJ1-1,TRBV20-1,CSAREQGGPEAFF
TRBJ2-7,TRBV12-3/TRBV12-4,CASSLAPGAYEQYF
TRBJ2-1,TRBV4-1,CASSQDSKTSEQFF
TRBJ1-1,TRBV12-3/TRBV12-4,CASNPPDRLNTEAFF
TRBJ2-5,TRBV28,CASSFVGALRETQYF
TRBJ2-5,TRBV7-2,CASSPPGTIEETQYF
TRBJ2-3,TRBV5-1,CASSLVGRVTDTQYF
TRBJ1-1,TRBV7-9,CASSLAGRVPAAFF
TRBJ2-7,TRBV12-3/TRBV12-4,CASNKGDGNYEQYF
TRBJ1-1,TRBV30,CAWSVLGQGGTEAFF
TRBJ2-7,TRBV20-1,CSARDAGGLHEQYF
TRBJ1-4,TRBV20-1,CSAQTGTGEKLFF
TRBJ1-5,TRBV4-1,CASSQDRYQPQHF
TRBJ1-2,TRBV20-1,CSARKRGTRESYTF
TRBJ2-3,TRBV4-1,CASSPSTDRATDTQYF
TRBJ2-2,TRBV9,CASSVGPLGLGGATGELFF
TRBJ2-7,TRBV12-3/TRBV12-4,CASSPSDEQYF
TRBJ1-3,TRBV7-2,CASSLGGGTVSGNTIYF